These 31 T cell receptor beta chains were all obtained from the same sample, sequenced in a study of T cell responses to AZD1222 COVID-19 vaccine. Data came from immunoSEQ multiplex PCR; TCRdb stores just in-frame clones and leaves some out. Among about 150,000 clones listed, about 88% were seen once. The input for sequencing was peripheral blood, taken on day 0 of AZD1222 vaccination. All receptors derive from an adult in good health.

The chain links TRBV18 to TRBJ2-5; D remains unclear. Germline-derived CDR1 and CDR2 are KGHSH and LQKENI. V gave up 3 bases and J gave up 5 bases, with 10 bases separating them. The CDR3 runs to 13 residues. The CDR3 sequence: CASSPELMETQYF. The CDR3, as DNA: TGTGCCAGCTCACCGGAGTTAATGGAGACCCAGTACTTC.

This rearrangement joins TRBV5-1 to TRBJ2-7, with a tentative D call TRBD2 (6 bases). The germline gives CDR1 SGHRS, CDR2 YFSETQ. The CDR3 loop spans 14 amino acids. With 0 bases removed from V and 0 bases from J, the gap between germline ends came to 7 bases. CDR3 nucleotides: TGCGCCAGCAGCTTGGACGGGAGCTCCTACGAGCAGTACTTC. It yields the protein CASSLDGSSYEQYF.

Of note for this clone: At one end the junction does not follow the germline gene, possibly because of a read error. J is TRBJ1-1 and V is TRBV20-1; unclear D gene. The germline CDR1 and CDR2 sequences are DFQATT and SNEGSKA (reference sequence). This CDR3 is built from 10 residues. The CDR3 DNA is TGCAGTGCTAGGGTTCCCCGGGTCGCCTTT. It is translated as CSARVPRVAF.

This sequence joins TRBV12-5 and TRBJ1-2, with D perhaps TRBD1 (6 bases). Germline assignment: CDR1 LGHNT and CDR2 FRNRAP. Trimming left V 4 bases short and J 4 bases short, with 10 bases between. The CDR3 covers 13 residues. CDR3: CASGSDSIYGYTF. For the CDR3, the DNA is TGTGCTAGTGGTTCGGACAGCATCTATGGCTACACCTTC.

This clone has only one observation. V and J are TRBV5-1 and TRBJ1-1; D possibly corresponds to TRBD1 (6 bases). Germline V gene lookup returns CDR1 SGHRS and CDR2 YFSETQ. The germline V and J ends were trimmed by 0 bases and 1 base, with 10 bases remaining between them. The CDR3 is made up of 15 amino acids. Written as DNA, the CDR3 is TGCGCCAGCAGCTTGGTCGGGGGGCCGAACACTGAAGCTTTCTTT. Encoded protein: CASSLVGGPNTEAFF.

The genes are TRBV6-4 and TRBJ2-1; TRBD2 matches 10 bases. This CDR3 has 15 amino acids. V lost 5 bases to trimming and J lost 8 bases; unmatched junction nucleotides: 9. Germline V gives CDR1 MRHNA, CDR2 SNTAGT. Here the CDR3 reads CASSLSERGGDEQFF. CDR3 sequence (DNA): TGTGCCAGCAGTCTTTCCGAGCGGGGGGGCGATGAGCAGTTCTTC.

The gene calls are TRBV2 and TRBJ2-5, with 10 bases lining up with TRBD2. This CDR3 contains 15 residues. Germline V gene lookup returns CDR1 SNHLY and CDR2 FYNNEI. The V and J ends lost 2 bases and 5 bases, in that order; junction bases with no gene match: 5. The CDR3 here is CASSEQRGGFETQYF. As DNA, the CDR3 is TGTGCCAGCAGTGAACAGCGGGGGGGATTTGAGACCCAGTACTTC.

This chain connects TRBV4-1 to TRBJ1-1; D may be TRBD1 (6 bases). The germline CDR1 and CDR2 sequences are MGHRA and YSYEKL. The CDR3 covers 14 residues. V shed 4 bases and J shed 5 bases, with 14 bases lying between them. The CDR3 sequence: CASSLAGVPTEAFF. The CDR3 DNA follows: TGCGCCAGCAGCCTCGCAGGGGTACCGACTGAAGCTTTCTTT.

The J gene is TRBJ1-3, the V gene TRBV19; 8 nucleotides align to TRBD1. The CDR3 length is 16 residues. Losses at the gene ends were 4 bases for V and 3 bases for J; bases not matched to a gene: 8. Germline V CDR1 and CDR2: LNHDA, SQIVND (reference sequence). For the CDR3, the DNA is TGTGCCAGTAGTACTGGACAGGGCCGGGGTGGAAACACCATATATTTT. Amino acids: CASSTGQGRGGNTIYF.

CDR3 in amino acids: CASSLASGETQYF. The CDR3 nucleotides read TGTGCCAGCAGCTTAGCCTCAGGAGAGACCCAGTACTTC. This chain uses TRBV11-2 with TRBJ2-5, with no clear D. V gave up 1 base and J gave up 4 bases, with 7 bases separating them. Germline assignment: CDR1 SGHAT and CDR2 FQNNGV. This CDR3 comprises 13 residues.

A single count supports this clone. The V and J genes are TRBV28 and TRBJ1-4, with D tentatively TRBD1 (6 bases). The CDR3 is 17 amino acids. Per germline, CDR1 MDHEN and CDR2 SYDVKM. Trimming took 4 bases from V and 5 from J, leaving 20 bases between them. Written as DNA, the CDR3 is TGTGCCAGCAGTTCTCCGGGAGGGGGAGGTCGCAATGAAAAACTGTTTTTT. Its protein product is CASSSPGGGGRNEKLFF.

This chain connects TRBV24-1 to TRBJ1-1; no firm D call. Germline CDR1 KGHDR, CDR2 SFDVKD. The V gene lost 1 base and the J gene lost 2 bases, with 4 bases spanning the gap. This CDR3 has 13 residues. CDR3 nucleotide sequence: TGTGCCACCAGTGATTTCGGTAACACTGAAGCTTTCTTT. Translating gives CATSDFGNTEAFF.

The chain employs TRBV6-1 and TRBJ1-2; no definite D call. CDR3 length: 15 amino acids. Germline-derived CDR1 and CDR2 are MNHNS and SASEGT. Trimming removed 3 bases at V and 1 base at J, with 12 bases between. The CDR3 loop reads CASSDGPAGNYGYTF. The CDR3 DNA is TGTGCCAGCAGTGATGGGCCGGCGGGTAACTATGGCTACACCTTC.

This rearrangement joins TRBV27 to TRBJ1-2; unclear D gene. The germline V gene has CDR1 MNHEY and CDR2 SMNVEV (reference sequence). The CDR3 is 13 amino acids. The V end was cut by 3 bases, the J end by 1 base, with 6 bases between. The CDR3: CASSFAGNYGYTF. In DNA form, the CDR3 reads TGTGCCAGCAGTTTCGCGGGTAACTATGGCTACACCTTC.

The CDR3 nucleotides read TGTGCCAGCAGAACAGGGGACCTAGCCAAAAACATTCAGTACTTC. Encoded protein: CASRTGDLAKNIQYF. V is TRBV28 and J is TRBJ2-4, with TRBD1 matching over 7 bases. With 6 bases clipped from V and 0 bases from J, the junction kept 5 bases outside the gene matches. The CDR3 runs 15 residues. Germline V lookup: CDR1 MDHEN, CDR2 SYDVKM.

This chain uses TRBV5-6 with TRBJ2-3, with TRBD2 identical over 9 bases. Unmatched junction bases numbered 8, after V lost 1 base and J lost 5 bases. The length of the CDR3 is 16 residues. Germline loops: CDR1 SGHDT, CDR2 YYEEEE. The CDR3 sequence is CASSLWRGGKGDTQYF. The CDR3 DNA sequence: TGTGCCAGCAGCTTGTGGCGGGGGGGAAAGGGAGATACGCAGTATTTT.

This clone was found once. The CDR3, as DNA: TGTGCCAGCAGTTTGGTGTTGGGCGACGAGCAGTACTTC. It is translated as CASSLVLGDEQYF. The genes are TRBV27 and TRBJ2-7; D is unresolved. The germline V and J ends were trimmed by 3 bases and 5 bases, with 11 bases remaining between them. The germline V gene has CDR1 MNHEY and CDR2 SMNVEV (reference sequence). CDR3 size: 13 residues.

The chain links TRBV7-2 to TRBJ1-1; the match to TRBD1 covers 7 bases. Trimming cost V 5 bases and J 4 bases; bases outside gene matches: 10. The CDR3 is 15 amino acids. In germline, CDR1 is SGHTA, CDR2 FQGNSA. DNA for the CDR3: TGTGCCAGCAGCAATCGGGCAGGGGGAGGCACTGAAGCTTTCTTT. This translates into CASSNRAGGGTEAFF.

The chain couples TRBV28 to TRBJ1-1; D is unresolved. Germline CDR1 and CDR2: MDHEN and SYDVKM. Trimming removed 2 bases from V and 10 bases from J, with 14 bases in between. CDR3 length: 13 amino acids. The CDR3 nucleotides read TGTGCCAGCAGTTTAGGCTGGTTGGTGGGAGCTTTCTTT. This translates into CASSLGWLVGAFF.

The chain recombines TRBV7-9 with TRBJ2-3; unclear D gene. CDR3 length equals 14 residues. V lost 4 bases to trimming and J lost 3 bases, with 11 bases between them. CDR1 is SEHNR and CDR2 is FQNEAQ in the germline V gene (reference sequence). The CDR3 region has the DNA TGTGCCAGCAGCTCCTTGGGAATAACAGATACGCAGTATTTT. As protein: CASSSLGITDTQYF.

V and J are TRBV7-9 and TRBJ2-5; no firm D call. The CDR3 spans 15 residues. Germline lookup yields CDR1 SEHNR and CDR2 FQNEAQ (reference sequence). Trimming pared 2 bases from V and 4 bases from J, leaving 14 bases between. The CDR3 loop is CASSLLGPSRETQYF. CDR3 DNA: TGTGCCAGCAGCTTACTTGGCCCCTCGCGAGAGACCCAGTACTTC. Full variable domain (remainder filled in from reference TRBV7-9 and TRBJ2-5): DTGVSQNPRHKITKRGQNVTFRCDPISEHNRLYWYRQTLGQGPEFLTYFQNEAQLEKSRLLSDRFSAERPKGSFSTLEIQRTEQGDSAMYLCASSLLGPSRETQYFGPGTRLLVL.

This chain joins TRBV12-3 or TRBV12-4 and TRBJ2-5; possible D gene TRBD1, 6 bases. Between the trimmed V and J ends, which lost 2 bases and 3 bases, there was a span of 7 bases. The CDR3 contains 13 residues. The CDR3 here is CASSLSGEETQYF. The CDR3, as DNA: TGTGCCAGCAGTTTATCAGGGGAAGAGACCCAGTACTTC.

This chain connects TRBV19 to TRBJ1-1; 7 nucleotides agree with TRBD1. Germline CDR1 and CDR2: LNHDA and SQIVND (reference sequence). V lost 4 bases to trimming and J lost 3 bases; unmatched junction nucleotides: 11. The CDR3 totals 16 residues. The CDR3 loop reads CASSTPDRRWDTEAFF. Here the CDR3 DNA reads TGTGCCAGTAGTACACCGGACAGGCGATGGGACACTGAAGCTTTCTTT.

The V call is TRBV6-5, the J call TRBJ2-7; 7 bases fit TRBD2. V shed 4 bases and J 6 bases; nucleotides not matched to a gene: 6. Germline values: CDR1 MNHEY, CDR2 SVGAGI. This CDR3 region has 13 residues. The CDR3 DNA is TGTGCCAGCAGTTCGCTTCCGGGAGGCGAGCAGTACTTC. Translation gives CASSSLPGGEQYF.

The genes are TRBV9 and TRBJ1-6; D is undetermined. The ends were cut back, 0 bases at V and 9 bases at J, with 4 bases in the middle. Germline V gene sequence: CDR1 SGDLS, CDR2 YYNGEE. The CDR3 sequence is 12 residues long. The chain's CDR3 is CASSVGTSPLHF. In nucleotides, the CDR3 is TGTGCCAGCAGCGTAGGGACTTCACCCCTCCACTTT.

The rearrangement links TRBV25-1 to TRBJ2-1; the D gene is possibly TRBD1 (6 bases). The CDR3 sequence is 15 residues long. V was trimmed by 2 bases and J by 4 bases, leaving 12 bases between them. Germline V CDR1 and CDR2: MGHDK, SYGVNS. CDR3 protein: CASSEQQGSYNEQFF. CDR3 nucleotides: TGTGCCAGCAGTGAACAACAGGGTTCGTACAATGAGCAGTTCTTC. Drawing the rest from reference TRBV25-1 and TRBJ2-1, the complete variable domain is EADIYQTPRYLVIGTGKKITLECSQTMGHDKMYWYQQDPGMELHLIHYSYGVNSTEKGDLSSESTVSRIRTEHFPLTLESARPSHTSQYLCASSEQQGSYNEQFFGPGTRLTVL.

The chain links TRBV7-3 to TRBJ1-1; possibly TRBD1 for D (6 bases). Germline CDR1 SGHTA, CDR2 FQGTGA. The length of the CDR3 is 15 residues. V lost 3 bases and J lost 5, with 16 bases in between. The CDR3 DNA follows: TGTGCCAGCAGCTTCGCCTCGACAGGTCTTACTGAAGCTTTCTTT. It encodes CASSFASTGLTEAFF. The full variable domain, rest sourced from reference TRBV7-3 and TRBJ1-1, is GAGVSQTPSNKVTEKGKYVELRCDPISGHTALYWYRQSLGQGPEFLIYFQGTGAADDSGLPNDRFFAVRPEGSVSTLKIQRTERGDSAVYLCASSFASTGLTEAFFGQGTRLTVV.

The sample holds one count of this clone. The genes are TRBV7-2 and TRBJ2-7, with TRBD2 as a possible D gene (5 bases). The CDR3 is 14 residues long. Deletions cut 5 bases from V and 0 bases from J, with 11 bases between. Germline loops: CDR1 SGHTA, CDR2 FQGNSA. The CDR3 nucleotides read TGTGCCAGCAGCCCGAGGGCCCTCTCCTACGAGCAGTACTTC. This codes for CASSPRALSYEQYF.

This chain links TRBV5-1 with TRBJ2-5; TRBD2 is a possible D gene (7 bases). The germline V gene encodes CDR1 SGHRS and CDR2 YFSETQ. Deletions cut 4 bases from V and 0 bases from J, with 16 bases between. This CDR3 is 16 amino acids long. CDR3 amino acids: CASSLEGGGNQETQYF. As DNA, the CDR3 is TGCGCCAGCAGCCTTGAAGGGGGGGGAAACCAAGAGACCCAGTACTTC.

The chain joins TRBV18 to TRBJ1-1, with TRBD1 matching 10 bases. Germline V gene data show CDR1 as KGHSH and CDR2 as LQKENI. Trimming at V came to 6 bases and at J to 1 base, leaving 8 bases not matched to a gene. The CDR3 has 16 amino acids. For the CDR3, the DNA is TGTGCCAGCTCTTATCGACAGGGGGCGGGGAACACTGAAGCTTTCTTT. Translating it yields CASSYRQGAGNTEAFF.

This clone was seen only once. This chain joins TRBV28 and TRBJ1-2; unclear D gene. Germline V CDR1 and CDR2: MDHEN, SYDVKM. The CDR3 extends over 12 amino acids. The germline V and J ends were trimmed by 10 bases and 8 bases, with 17 bases remaining between them. CDR3 in amino acids: CATLGPLGGYTF. As DNA, the CDR3 is TGTGCCACCCTCGGCCCCTTGGGGGGCTACACCTTC.